This T cell receptor beta chain derives from a study of blood T cell repertoires in COVID-19. Study overall: The United States, Italy and Spain were the sources of the acute and convalescent COVID-19 samples.

Study processing details: Reference gene primer amplification gave nucleated cell count estimates. This table comes from immunoSEQ multiplex PCR, and its TCRdb copy is limited to in-frame clones, with some not included. The V and J calls and the clone size are those of that table, but D and trimming were determined from the DNA. The sample has 200,000 to 250,000 clones, approximately 82% seen once. With 11 bases removed from V and 11 bases from J, the gap between germline ends came to 17 bases. CDR1 and CDR2 (germline): SGHVS, FNYEAQ. CDR3 length: 11 amino acids. The source is a man in his forties or fifties with active or convalescent COVID-19. Sequencing used peripheral blood. The chain carries TRBV7-6 and TRBJ2-3, with no clear D. CDR3 loop: CAGRPGRMQYF. In DNA form, the CDR3 reads TGTGCCGGAAGGCCAGGCCGTATGCAGTATTTT.